This is a list of T cell receptor beta chains from one sample in a study of CD8+ T cells in alopecia areata. Generated by immunoSEQ multiplex PCR, the TCRdb table keeps only in-frame clones and is missing some. The sample comprises about 140,000 clones, 51% of which are singletons, and approximately 0.99% rests with the top ten. The sample here was CD4+ T cells sorted from blood, taken at week 0. The receptors here all came from a human donor with alopecia areata. The CDR3 runs from the conserved cysteine through the conserved F or W. A D gene is named only where the DNA matches it firmly. A clone size is listed for some rows: how often the clone was seen (once, few, many), or a class if it is expanded.

v_call	j_call	d_call	clone_size	cdr3_nt	cdr3_aa
TRBV5-1	TRBJ1-5	NA	NA	TGCGCCAGCCGGCCGGGAGTTGATCAGCCCCAGCATTTT	CASRPGVDQPQHF
TRBV29-1	TRBJ2-3	TRBD2	NA	TGCAGCGTTGAAGGCCCTAGCGGGAGTTTAAATACGCAGTATTTT	CSVEGPSGSLNTQYF
TRBV15	TRBJ1-1	NA	NA	TGTGCCACCGCCGGGGATGTGGGCACTGAAGCTTTCTTT	CATAGDVGTEAFF
TRBV7-2	TRBJ2-7	TRBD1	NA	TGTGCCAGCAGCCCGACAGGGACGGACGAGCAGTACTTC	CASSPTGTDEQYF
TRBV29-1	TRBJ2-3	TRBD2	NA	TGCAGCGTTGCCCAACTAGCGGGGCCGGGGGATACGCAGTATTTT	CSVAQLAGPGDTQYF
TRBV29-1	TRBJ2-7	TRBD2	few	TGCAGCGTTGAGTCAAGAGGGCTAGCGGGGGCCTATTACGAGCAGTACTTC	CSVESRGLAGAYYEQYF
TRBV29-1	TRBJ2-3	TRBD2	NA	TGCAGCGTTGACAAACGACTACGACTAGCGGGCACAGATACGCAGTATTTT	CSVDKRLRLAGTDTQYF
TRBV6-1	TRBJ2-1	TRBD1	few	TGTGCCAGCAGTGACGTAACAGGGGGAAATGAGCAGTTCTTC	CASSDVTGGNEQFF
TRBV5-1	TRBJ1-5	NA	NA	TGCGCCAGCAGCTTGGAGATCGGGCAGCCCCAGCATTTT	CASSLEIGQPQHF
TRBV19	TRBJ2-1	TRBD2	NA	TGTGCCAGTAGTATCGGGGACTACGAGCAGTTCTTC	CASSIGDYEQFF
TRBV7-2	TRBJ2-7	TRBD2	few	TGTGCCAGCAGCCTTAGCGGGCCTAGCTCCTACGAGCAGTACTTC	CASSLSGPSSYEQYF